This T cell receptor beta chain was profiled in a study of blood T cells in healthy people across ages. The study's findings and limits: Among T cells, TCR beta diversity per million cells dropped roughly linearly as age rose. Diversity figures based on one million T cells were deemed too low.

This CDR3 comprises 13 residues. Germline V gives CDR1 SQVTM, CDR2 ANQGSEA. Trimming took off 3 bases at V and 4 bases at J, with 12 bases between the two ends. Together with a sample-barcoded 5' primer, a J-beta primer mix was included in a second PCR lasting roughly 7 to 11 cycles. Each CDR3 protein gets one entry after TCRdb re-called the 5' RACE reads with MiXCR. The sample carries more than 900,000 distinct CDR3 sequences, about 25% recorded once. A note on this clonotype: Its antigen is still unknown.

Separately, the same data were catalogued under a study of T cells of mothers and their children. From that study: Mothers gave over 8.5 million TCR beta CDR3 reads each, and children several million each.

This chain links TRBV29-1 with TRBJ1-1; no definite D call. The source is a girl aged 2 to 10 in good health. The sequenced sample was blood. The CDR3 reads CSVESGVGTEAFF. The CDR3 DNA follows: TGCAGCGTTGAGTCGGGTGTCGGCACTGAAGCTTTCTTT. Using reference TRBV29-1 and TRBJ1-1 for the parts outside the CDR3, the full variable domain is SAVISQKPSRDICQRGTSLTIQCQVDSQVTMMFWYRQQPGQSLTLIATANQGSEATYESGFVIDKFPISRPNLTFSTLTVSNMSPEDSSIYLCSVESGVGTEAFFGQGTRLTVV.